This note documents a single T cell receptor beta chain sequence. PCR was performed using 60 Vbeta and 13 Jbeta primers. Profiling relied on immunoSEQ multiplex PCR, and the TCRdb table lists in-frame clones only, not all of them. The sample contains over 65,000 clones, around 73% of which appear only once. This sample is drawn from a study of cytomegalovirus exposure and HLA in healthy donors. Germline CDR1 and CDR2: MNHEY and SMNVEV (reference sequence). V was shortened by 6 bases and J by 0 bases, with 8 bases between the two germline ends. The length of the CDR3 is 13 residues. Material: PBMCs. V gene TRBV27 combines with J gene TRBJ1-1; D unclear. This sequence was found in a man aged 45-60 years in good health and CMV-seronegative. Written as DNA, the CDR3 is TGTGCCAGCAGGGGGAGGGTGAACACTGAAGCTTTCTTT. Translated: CASRGRVNTEAFF.